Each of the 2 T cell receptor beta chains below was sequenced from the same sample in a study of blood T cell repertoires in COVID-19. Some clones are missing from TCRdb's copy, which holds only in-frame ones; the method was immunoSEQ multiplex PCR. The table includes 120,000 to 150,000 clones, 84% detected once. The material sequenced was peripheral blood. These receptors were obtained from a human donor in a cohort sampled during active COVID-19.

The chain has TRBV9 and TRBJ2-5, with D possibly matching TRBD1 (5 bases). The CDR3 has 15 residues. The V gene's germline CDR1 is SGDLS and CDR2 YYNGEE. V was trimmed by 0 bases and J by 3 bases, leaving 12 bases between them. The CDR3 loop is CASSVEPGSKETQYF. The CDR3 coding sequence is TGTGCCAGCAGCGTAGAACCAGGGTCTAAAGAGACCCAGTACTTC.

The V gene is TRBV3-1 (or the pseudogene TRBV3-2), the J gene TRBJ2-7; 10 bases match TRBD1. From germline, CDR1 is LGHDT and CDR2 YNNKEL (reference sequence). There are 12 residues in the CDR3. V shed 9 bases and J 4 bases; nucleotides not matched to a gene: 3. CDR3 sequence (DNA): TGTGCCAGTAGACAGGGGGCATACGAGCAGTACTTC. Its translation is CASRQGAYEQYF.